This T cell receptor (beta chain) is from a study of cytomegalovirus exposure and HLA in healthy donors. Study background: Out of about 190 million T cells, an earlier analysis found roughly 110 million unique TCR beta sequences in total. Findings and caveats of the study: Earlier analysis yielded a pattern in which most TCR beta V segments were productive about 87% or about 30% of the time.

The PCR made use of 60 Vbeta and 13 Jbeta primers. Sequenced by immunoSEQ multiplex PCR; TCRdb stores in-frame clones only, minus some. This sample lists around 110,000 clones; its ten largest clones have 6.8%. As for this clone: What it recognizes is unknown.

The sample taken for sequencing was PBMCs. The clonotype originates from a man in his forties or fifties in good health and CMV-seropositive.

The CDR3: CASSQQGADTGELFF. The CDR3 bases are TGCGCCAGCAGCCAACAGGGGGCGGACACCGGGGAGCTGTTTTTT. V is TRBV5-1 and J is TRBJ2-2, with TRBD1 identical over 9 bases. CDR1 SGHRS and CDR2 YFSETQ come from the germline V gene. The V and J ends lost 4 bases and 3 bases, in that order; junction bases with no gene match: 4. This CDR3 spans 15 amino acids.